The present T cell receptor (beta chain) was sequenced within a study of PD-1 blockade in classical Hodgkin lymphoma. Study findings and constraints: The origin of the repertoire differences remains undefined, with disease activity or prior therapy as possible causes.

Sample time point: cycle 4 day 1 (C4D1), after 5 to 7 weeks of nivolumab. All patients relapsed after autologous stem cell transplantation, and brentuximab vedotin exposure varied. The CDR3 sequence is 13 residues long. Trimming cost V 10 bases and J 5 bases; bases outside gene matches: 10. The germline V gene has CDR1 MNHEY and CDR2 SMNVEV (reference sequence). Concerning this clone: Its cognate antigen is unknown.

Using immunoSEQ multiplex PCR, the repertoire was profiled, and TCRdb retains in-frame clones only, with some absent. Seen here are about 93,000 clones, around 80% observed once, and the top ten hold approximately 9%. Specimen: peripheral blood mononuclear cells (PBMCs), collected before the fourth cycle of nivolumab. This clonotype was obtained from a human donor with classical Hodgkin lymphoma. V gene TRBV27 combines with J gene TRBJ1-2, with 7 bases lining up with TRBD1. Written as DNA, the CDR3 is TGTGCCAAATACAGGGGACGCACGTATGGCTACACCTTC. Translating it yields CAKYRGRTYGYTF.